The 22 T cell receptor beta chains given below trace back to one sample, sequenced in a study of OX40 agonist ivuxolimab in advanced cancers. The repertoire was sequenced with immunoSEQ multiplex PCR; TCRdb's copy has only in-frame clones and lacks some. The sample shows more than 75,000 clones, roughly four fifths of them seen only once. The sample was CD4+ or CD8+ T cells sorted from blood, taken in a trial of the OX40 agonist ivuxolimab. The source is an adult with an advanced solid tumor such as melanoma, head and neck, liver or kidney cancer.

The gene calls are TRBV29-1 and TRBJ1-2, with D unresolved. The CDR3 is 14 amino acids. V shed 1 base and J shed 6 bases, with 15 bases lying between them. Germline V CDR1 and CDR2: SQVTM, ANQGSEA. CDR3 DNA sequence: TGCAGCGTTGAAGTTTTCACACAGAAGGATGGCTACACCTTC. It specifies CSVEVFTQKDGYTF.

The chain combines TRBV7-9 with TRBJ2-6, with D perhaps matching TRBD1 (5 bases). The CDR3 sequence is 17 residues long. CDR1 and CDR2 (germline): SEHNR, FQNEAQ (reference sequence). V shed 3 bases and J shed 0 bases, with 12 bases lying between them. CDR3 coding DNA: TGTGCCAGCAGCTTTACCCAGGGCGGCTCTGGGGCCAACGTCCTGACTTTC. Amino acids: CASSFTQGGSGANVLTF.

V is TRBV4-3 and J is TRBJ2-7; the match to TRBD1 covers 8 bases. J lost 2 bases, V lost 2 bases, and 5 bases had no gene match. CDR1 is LGHNA, CDR2 YSLEER, per germline. This CDR3 region has 15 residues. The CDR3 loop is CASSQSGTGAYEQYF. The CDR3 DNA sequence: TGCGCCAGCAGCCAATCCGGGACAGGAGCCTACGAGCAGTACTTC.

The V gene is TRBV10-1, the J gene TRBJ2-3; D not certain. Germline V gene lookup returns CDR1 WNHNN and CDR2 SYGVQD (reference sequence). The ends were cut back, 2 bases at V and 5 bases at J, with 5 bases in the middle. This CDR3 comprises 12 residues. CDR3 residues: CASSENEDTQYF. The DNA for the CDR3 is TGCGCCAGCAGTGAGAATGAAGATACGCAGTATTTT.

The CDR3, as DNA: TGTGCCAGCGGGTTCAGGACAGGGGATAATTCACCCCTCCACTTT. It translates to CASGFRTGDNSPLHF. This chain uses TRBV2 with TRBJ1-6; 9 nucleotides align to TRBD1. V lost 8 bases, J lost 5 bases, and 7 bases stayed unmatched. Germline V gene lookup returns CDR1 SNHLY and CDR2 FYNNEI. There are 15 residues in the CDR3.

The CDR3 sequence is CASSAQGAEQYF. CDR3 nucleotides: TGTGCCAGCAGCGCCCAGGGGGCCGAGCAGTACTTC. The chain uses TRBV9 and TRBJ2-7, with 8 bases lining up with TRBD1. This CDR3 has 12 amino acids. The V gene's germline CDR1 is SGDLS and CDR2 YYNGEE. Trimming cost V 3 bases and J 6 bases; bases outside gene matches: 2. The complete variable domain, with remaining parts taken from reference TRBV9 and TRBJ2-7, reads DSGVTQTPKHLITATGQRVTLRCSPRSGDLSVYWYQQSLDQGLQFLIQYYNGEERAKGNILERFSAQQFPDLHSELNLSSLELGDSALYFCASSAQGAEQYFGPGTRLTVT.

This clone has only one observation. The chain joins TRBV5-4 to TRBJ2-3; D gene unclear. V lost 7 bases, J lost 1 base, and 10 bases lay in between. Germline V gene sequence: CDR1 SGHNT, CDR2 YYREEE (reference sequence). The CDR3 runs to 13 residues. The CDR3 here is CASHFRGTDTQYF. Here the CDR3 DNA reads TGTGCCAGCCACTTTAGGGGCACAGATACGCAGTATTTT.

The DNA of the CDR3 is TGTGCCAGCTCAACGGGACTGAACACCGGGGAGCTGTTTTTT. It codes for CASSTGLNTGELFF. This rearrangement joins TRBV18 to TRBJ2-2, with a tentative D call TRBD2 (6 bases). CDR1 KGHSH and CDR2 LQKENI come from the germline V gene. Deletions cut 5 bases from V and 1 base from J, with 8 bases between. The length of the CDR3 is 14 residues.

The J gene is TRBJ1-2, the V gene TRBV5-8; 9 positions match TRBD1. The CDR3 sequence is 17 residues long. Per germline, CDR1 SGHTS and CDR2 YDEGEE. The trim removed 0 bases at V and 4 bases at J, leaving 10 bases unmatched. The CDR3: CASSLDHTGGRSYGYTF. The CDR3 bases are TGTGCCAGCAGCTTGGACCACACAGGGGGCAGGAGCTATGGCTACACCTTC.

This clone appeared once. V is TRBV2 and J is TRBJ1-4; D possibly corresponds to TRBD1 (5 bases). Deletions cut 7 bases from V and 3 bases from J, with 15 bases between. The CDR3 is made up of 15 amino acids. Germline CDR1 and CDR2: SNHLY and FYNNEI. CDR3 nucleotides: TGTGCCAGCAAAACAGGCATGGTGGCTAATGAAAAACTGTTTTTT. Its translation: CASKTGMVANEKLFF.

The rearrangement uses TRBV29-1 and TRBJ1-2; D might be TRBD1 (5 bases). CDR3 length: 11 amino acids. The V end was cut by 6 bases, the J end by 6 bases, with 11 bases between. The germline CDR1 and CDR2 sequences are SQVTM and ANQGSEA. CDR3 sequence reads: CSVGTANGYTF. CDR3 in DNA: TGCAGCGTGGGGACGGCCAATGGCTACACCTTC.

V is TRBV28 and J is TRBJ2-7; a weak D match, TRBD2 (6 bases). Trimming left V 7 bases short and J 1 base short, with 11 bases between. This CDR3 contains 13 residues. Germline V lookup: CDR1 MDHEN, CDR2 SYDVKM. The CDR3: CASNPGSSYEQYF. Here the CDR3 DNA reads TGTGCCAGCAACCCCGGGAGTTCCTACGAGCAGTACTTC.

The V and J genes are TRBV2 and TRBJ1-5; D unclear. Germline V gene lookup returns CDR1 SNHLY and CDR2 FYNNEI. Trimming took 4 bases from V and 6 from J, leaving 10 bases between them. CDR3 length: 13 amino acids. The CDR3 loop reads CASSVEGSQPQHF. The CDR3 coding sequence is TGTGCCAGCAGTGTCGAGGGCTCTCAGCCCCAGCATTTT.

The V and J genes are TRBV27 and TRBJ2-1; TRBD2 aligns across 7 bases. Trimming took 2 bases from V and 4 from J; bases not matched to a gene: 2. The germline V gene encodes CDR1 MNHEY and CDR2 SMNVEV (reference sequence). The CDR3 covers 14 residues. The chain's CDR3 is CASSLGEGYNEQFF. In nucleotides, the CDR3 is TGTGCCAGCAGTTTAGGGGAGGGATACAATGAGCAGTTCTTC.

The chain couples TRBV4-1 to TRBJ2-1; D is possibly TRBD2 (6 bases). The CDR3 is 14 amino acids. Per germline, CDR1 MGHRA and CDR2 YSYEKL. Trimming pared 4 bases from V and 10 bases from J, leaving 17 bases between. In DNA form, the CDR3 reads TGCGCCAGCAGCCTAGTGGAGGGGATCGGAGAGCAGTTCTTC. Translated: CASSLVEGIGEQFF.

The CDR3 region has the DNA TGTGCCAGCAGCTTGACAGAGAGAACAGATACGCAGTATTTT. Amino acids: CASSLTERTDTQYF. The genes are TRBV5-8 and TRBJ2-3; unclear D gene. CDR1 and CDR2 (germline): SGHTS, YDEGEE. CDR3 length equals 14 residues. V lost 1 base and J lost 3, with 9 bases in between.

Remarks on this clone: One end of the junction varies from germline; a read error may be responsible. The chain employs TRBV7-2 and TRBJ2-5; 9 nucleotides align to TRBD1. The CDR3 sequence is 14 residues long. CDR1 and CDR2 (germline): SGHTA, FQGNSA. The CDR3 loop reads CASSLGQGWETQYF. CDR3 coding DNA: TGTGCCAGCAGTTTAGGACAGGGGTGGGAGACCCAGTACTTC.

The chain joins TRBV5-1 to TRBJ1-2; TRBD1 aligns across 12 bases. The V gene end was trimmed by 0 bases and the J gene end by 8 bases; junction bases not matched to a gene: 8. This CDR3 is built from 16 residues. CDR1 is SGHRS, CDR2 YFSETQ, per germline. CDR3 DNA: TGCGCCAGCAGCTTGGCCGCGGGACAGGGGGCGGGCGGCTACACCTTC. This gives the protein CASSLAAGQGAGGYTF. Looking up the rest from reference TRBV5-1 and TRBJ1-2 gives the full variable domain: KAGVTQTPRYLIKTRGQQVTLSCSPISGHRSVSWYQQTPGQGLQFLFEYFSETQRNKGNFPGRFSGRQFSNSRSEMNVSTLELGDSALYLCASSLAAGQGAGGYTFGSGTRLTVV.

The chain links TRBV11-2 to TRBJ2-7; TRBD1 is a possible D gene (6 bases). The CDR3 is made up of 12 amino acids. Germline V gene data show CDR1 as SGHAT and CDR2 as FQNNGV. V was clipped by 8 bases and J by 4 bases, with 12 bases between them. CDR3 sequence: CASGTGTYEQYV. The CDR3 DNA sequence: TGTGCCAGCGGAACCGGGACATACGAGCAGTACGTC.

This clone was recorded a few times. The chain links TRBV29-1 to TRBJ2-4, with D possibly being TRBD2 (7 bases). With 5 bases removed from V and 4 bases from J, the gap between germline ends came to 18 bases. The germline CDR1 and CDR2 sequences are SQVTM and ANQGSEA. The length of the CDR3 is 15 residues. CDR3: CSVSGGGSGKNIQYF. CDR3 nucleotide sequence: TGCAGCGTTTCGGGCGGGGGCAGCGGGAAAAACATTCAGTACTTC.

The CDR3 spells CASSQAGTNNEQFF. The CDR3 nucleotides are TGCGCCAGCAGCCAAGCCGGGACTAACAATGAGCAGTTCTTC. This chain connects TRBV4-3 to TRBJ2-1; 7 nucleotides match TRBD2. The CDR3 loop spans 14 amino acids. V was clipped by 1 base and J by 5 bases; unmatched bases: 2. Germline loops: CDR1 LGHNA, CDR2 YSLEER.

The chain combines TRBV7-3 with TRBJ2-7; possible D gene TRBD2, 5 bases. Germline V lookup: CDR1 SGHTA, CDR2 FQGTGA. Trimming cost V 2 bases and J 2 bases, with 10 bases left between them. CDR3 length equals 14 residues. This chain's CDR3 is CASSLELGAYEQYV. In DNA form, the CDR3 reads TGTGCCAGCAGCTTAGAGCTGGGAGCCTACGAGCAGTACGTC.